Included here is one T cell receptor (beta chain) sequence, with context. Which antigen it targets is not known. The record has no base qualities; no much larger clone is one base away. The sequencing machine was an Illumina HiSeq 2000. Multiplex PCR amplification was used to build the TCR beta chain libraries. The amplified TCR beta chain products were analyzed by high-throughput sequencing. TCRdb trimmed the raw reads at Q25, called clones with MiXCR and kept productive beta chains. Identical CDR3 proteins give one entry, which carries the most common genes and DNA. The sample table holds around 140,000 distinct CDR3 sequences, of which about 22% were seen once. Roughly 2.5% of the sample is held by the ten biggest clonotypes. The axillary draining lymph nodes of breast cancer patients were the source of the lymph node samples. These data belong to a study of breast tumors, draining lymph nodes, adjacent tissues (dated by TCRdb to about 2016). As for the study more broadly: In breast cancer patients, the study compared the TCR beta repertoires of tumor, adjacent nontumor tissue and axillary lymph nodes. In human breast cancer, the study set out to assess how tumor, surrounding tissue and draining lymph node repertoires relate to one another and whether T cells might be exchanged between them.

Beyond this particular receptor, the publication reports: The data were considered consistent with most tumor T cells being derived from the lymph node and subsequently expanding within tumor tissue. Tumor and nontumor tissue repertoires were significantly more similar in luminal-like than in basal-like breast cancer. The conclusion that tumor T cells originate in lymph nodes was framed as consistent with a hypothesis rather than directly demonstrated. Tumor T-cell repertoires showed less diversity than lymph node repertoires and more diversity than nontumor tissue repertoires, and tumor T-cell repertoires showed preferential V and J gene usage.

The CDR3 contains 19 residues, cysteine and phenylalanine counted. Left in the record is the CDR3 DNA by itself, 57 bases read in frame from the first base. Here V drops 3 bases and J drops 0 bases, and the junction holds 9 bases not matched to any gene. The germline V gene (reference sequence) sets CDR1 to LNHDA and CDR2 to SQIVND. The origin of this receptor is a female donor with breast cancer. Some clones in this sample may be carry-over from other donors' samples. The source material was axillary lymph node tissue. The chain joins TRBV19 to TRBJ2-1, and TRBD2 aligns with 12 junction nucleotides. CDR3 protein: CASSMWGTSGFFSYNEQFF. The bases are TGTGCCAGTAGTATGTGGGGGACTAGCGGGTTCTTCTCCTACAATGAGCAGTTCTTC.